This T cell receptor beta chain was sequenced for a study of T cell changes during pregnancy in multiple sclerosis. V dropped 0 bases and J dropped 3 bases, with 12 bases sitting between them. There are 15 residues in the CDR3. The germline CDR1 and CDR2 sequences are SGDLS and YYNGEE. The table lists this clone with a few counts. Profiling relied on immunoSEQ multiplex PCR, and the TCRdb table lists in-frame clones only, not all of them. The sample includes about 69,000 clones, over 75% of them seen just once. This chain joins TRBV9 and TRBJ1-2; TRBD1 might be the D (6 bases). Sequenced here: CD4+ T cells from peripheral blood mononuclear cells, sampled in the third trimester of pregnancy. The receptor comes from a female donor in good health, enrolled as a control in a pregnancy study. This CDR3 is CASSVAQDSHYGYTF. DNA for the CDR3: TGTGCCAGCAGCGTAGCTCAGGACAGCCACTATGGCTACACCTTC.